What follows are 9 T cell receptor beta chains derived from one specimen sequenced in a study of blood T cell dynamics during melanoma immunotherapy. This sample's time point: pre-treatment baseline. Generated by immunoSEQ multiplex PCR, the TCRdb table keeps only in-frame clones and is missing some. Of 9,700 or so clones detected, approximately 90% appear once; the ten largest clones hold 32%. Specimen: blood, collected from a patient treated with checkpoint blockade. The receptor set was obtained from a human donor with melanoma.

This sequence joins TRBV28 and TRBJ2-7, with D maybe TRBD1 (6 bases). CDR3 length: 14 residues. The V end was cut by 0 bases, the J end by 5 bases, with 11 bases between. Germline V gives CDR1 MDHEN, CDR2 SYDVKM. This CDR3 is CASSLWRRGNEQYF. Written as DNA, the CDR3 is TGTGCCAGCAGTTTATGGAGAAGGGGGAACGAGCAGTACTTC.

This rearrangement joins TRBV4-3 to TRBJ2-5; 7 bases line up with TRBD2. The CDR3 runs 15 residues. The germline gives CDR1 LGHNA, CDR2 YSLEER. J gave up 1 base and V 0 bases, and 2 bases lay outside the gene matches. This chain's CDR3 is CASSQDWGGQETQYF. The CDR3 DNA reads TGCGCCAGCAGCCAAGATTGGGGGGGCCAAGAGACCCAGTACTTC.

The chain is built from TRBV21-1 and TRBJ2-1; TRBD1 was called by the table and not checked on the DNA. TRBV21-1 is a pseudogene locus. The CDR3 consists of 14 residues. The CDR3 region is CASSQGGPPGEQFF. CDR3 nucleotides: TGTGCCAGCAGCCAGGGGGGACCCCCTGGGGAGCAGTTCTTC.

This rearrangement joins TRBV9 to TRBJ2-3, with 7 bases aligning to TRBD2. The V gene's germline CDR1 is SGDLS and CDR2 YYNGEE. The CDR3 extends over 16 amino acids. The junction had 12 bases not matched to a gene; V was cut back by 6 bases and J by 2 bases. CDR3 coding DNA: TGTGCCAGCACCCCAGCGGGGTCTCGGGTCACAGATACGCAGTATTTT. Translated: CASTPAGSRVTDTQYF.

The chain combines TRBV6-7 with TRBJ2-5, with 8 bases that match TRBD2. TRBV6-7 is known as an ORF, though its function is uncertain. The CDR3 consists of 14 residues. V lost 4 bases, J lost 1 base, and 2 bases stayed unmatched. The chain's CDR3 is CASSSREGQETQYF. In DNA, the CDR3 is TGTGCCAGCAGTTCCCGGGAGGGCCAAGAGACCCAGTACTTC.

The gene calls are TRBV4-2 and TRBJ2-7; no reliable D call. CDR3 size: 14 residues. Germline assignment: CDR1 LGHNA and CDR2 YNFKEQ. The ends were cut back, 4 bases at V and 0 bases at J, with 10 bases in the middle. The DNA of the CDR3 is TGTGCCAGCAGCCCCGACACGAGCTCCTACGAGCAGTACTTC. Protein sequence: CASSPDTSSYEQYF.

V gene TRBV30 combines with J gene TRBJ2-7; weak D call: TRBD2 (5 bases). This CDR3 has 11 amino acids. With 8 bases removed from V and 7 bases from J, the gap between germline ends came to 15 bases. Germline CDR1 is GTSNPN and CDR2 is SVGIG (reference sequence). The CDR3 sequence: CAEGRGLEQYF. CDR3 nucleotide sequence: TGTGCCGAGGGCCGAGGTCTGGAGCAGTACTTC.

V usage is TRBV5-1 and J usage is TRBJ1-2, with 7 bases that match TRBD1. Trimming took 4 bases from V and 8 from J; bases not matched to a gene: 14. Per the germline V gene, CDR1 is SGHRS and CDR2 is YFSETQ. CDR3 length: 15 amino acids. The CDR3 DNA reads TGCGCCAGCAGCCCGAGCGGGACAGCTATGGAGGGCTACACCTTC. Translation: CASSPSGTAMEGYTF. Combining the CDR3 with reference TRBV5-1 and TRBJ1-2 gives the whole variable domain KAGVTQTPRYLIKTRGQQVTLSCSPISGHRSVSWYQQTPGQGLQFLFEYFSETQRNKGNFPGRFSGRQFSNSRSEMNVSTLELGDSALYLCASSPSGTAMEGYTFGSGTRLTVV.

The chain is built from TRBV18 and TRBJ1-1; no clear D gene. Trimming shortened V by 0 bases and J by 2 bases, and 10 bases separated the two germline ends. The germline CDR1 and CDR2 sequences are KGHSH and LQKENI. The CDR3 covers 15 residues. DNA of the CDR3: TGTGCCAGCTCACCACCAGTGGGATTTAACACTGAAGCTTTCTTT. This encodes CASSPPVGFNTEAFF.